These 23 T cell receptor beta chains came from one sample sequenced in a study of immune heterogeneity within non-small cell lung tumors. As template, the study used bulk tumor genomic DNA at roughly 600 ng per sample. From each primary tumor, several far-apart biopsies were obtained during surgery. The cohort was untreated, with newly diagnosed non-small cell lung cancer undergoing curative surgery. Multiplex PCR with 32 V and 13 J primers amplified TCR beta CDR3. MiXCR, run by TCRdb on the multiplex PCR reads, gives a single entry per CDR3 protein. The sample contains roughly 15,000 distinct CDR3 sequences, around 28% of which appear only once. The sequenced sample consisted of lung tumor tissue. The receptors shown here come from a man aged 40-49 years with non-small cell lung cancer.

This clonotype has at least ten counts. This chain connects TRBV13 to TRBJ2-1; TRBD2 aligns across 11 bases. There are 17 residues in the CDR3. The V gene's germline CDR1 is PRHDT and CDR2 FYEKMQ (reference sequence). The ends lost 5 bases at V and 9 bases at J; junction bases unmatched: 15. CDR3 amino acids: CASSPKGTSGAASEQFF. DNA of the CDR3: TGTGCCAGCAGCCCGAAAGGGACTAGCGGAGCAGCAAGTGAGCAGTTCTTC.

Ten or more counts support this clonotype. The chain uses TRBV2 and TRBJ1-5, with 7 bases aligning to TRBD1. V was clipped by 7 bases and J by 0 bases; unmatched bases: 3. The CDR3 has 14 residues. Germline V gene lookup returns CDR1 SNHLY and CDR2 FYNNEI. CDR3 in amino acids: CASTRDSSNQPQHF. The CDR3 nucleotides read TGTGCCAGCACCCGGGACAGTAGCAATCAGCCCCAGCATTTT.

This clonotype was detected a few times. The chain couples TRBV9 to TRBJ1-1; weak D call: TRBD1 (5 bases). The CDR3 runs to 15 residues. V lost 0 bases and J 0 bases, leaving 9 bases between the germline ends. Germline CDR1 reads SGDLS; CDR2 reads YYNGEE. The CDR3 here is CASSVDGQMNTEAFF. The CDR3 DNA is TGTGCCAGCAGCGTAGACGGACAAATGAACACTGAAGCTTTCTTT.

As for this clonotype: A much larger clone differs by one base, so this may be a read error. The genes are TRBV20-1 and TRBJ2-3; the match to TRBD2 covers 12 bases. The CDR3 covers 16 residues. The V and J ends lost 3 bases and 7 bases, in that order; junction bases with no gene match: 11. Germline V CDR1 and CDR2: DFQATT, SNEGSKA (reference sequence). The CDR3 coding sequence is TGCAGTGCTAGGGCCCTAGCGGGAGGGAGGACATATACGCAGTATTTT. It specifies CSARALAGGRTYTQYF.

This clonotype is medium-sized. The J gene is TRBJ1-3, the V gene TRBV6-1, with 8 bases that match TRBD1. Looked up from germline, CDR1 is MNHNS and CDR2 is SASEGT. Germline trimming cut 8 bases from V and 0 bases from J; bases unmatched to any gene: 3. The CDR3 has 14 amino acids. CDR3 sequence reads: CASVDRGSGNTIYF. The CDR3 DNA sequence: TGTGCCAGCGTCGACAGGGGCTCTGGAAACACCATATATTTT.

This clonotype was observed a handful of times. In DNA form, the CDR3 reads TGTGCCAGCAGTCTCTCAACAGGAATCGGCGGGCAGCCCCAGCATTTT. Translating gives CASSLSTGIGGQPQHF. The chain carries TRBV5-5 and TRBJ1-5, with D maybe TRBD1 (5 bases). This CDR3 has 16 residues. V was cut by 5 bases and J by 7 bases, with 22 bases left in between. Germline assignment: CDR1 SGHKS and CDR2 YYEKEE (reference sequence). The full variable domain, its missing parts supplied by reference TRBV5-5 and TRBJ1-5, is DAGVTQSPTHLIKTRGQQVTLRCSPISGHKSVSWYQQVLGQGPQFIFQYYEKEERGRGNFPDRFSARQFPNYSSELNVNALLLGDSALYLCASSLSTGIGGQPQHFGDGTRLSIL.

This rearrangement joins TRBV30 to TRBJ1-1; perhaps TRBD1 as D (6 bases). The germline CDR1 and CDR2 sequences are GTSNPN and SVGIG (reference sequence). Trimming shortened V by 5 bases and J by 5 bases, and 12 bases separated the two germline ends. This CDR3 is 12 amino acids long. Here the CDR3 DNA reads TGTGCCTGGGACAGGAGGGGAACTGAAGCTTTCTTT. This encodes CAWDRRGTEAFF. Combining the CDR3 with reference TRBV30 and TRBJ1-1 gives the whole variable domain SQTIHQWPATLVQPVGSPLSLECTVEGTSNPNLYWYRQAAGRGLQLLFYSVGIGQISSEVPQNLSASRPQDRQFILSSKKLLLSDSGFYLCAWDRRGTEAFFGQGTRLTVV.

About this clonotype itself: Given a much more abundant clone one base away, this may be a read error. The chain links TRBV30 to TRBJ1-2; D is ambiguous. The germline gives CDR1 GTSNPN, CDR2 SVGIG (reference sequence). The CDR3 totals 11 residues. For the CDR3, the DNA is TGTGCTTCCGGTTTTGTCAATGGCTACACCTTC. Its translation is CASGFVNGYTF. The full variable domain, in which reference TRBV30 and TRBJ1-2 provide the parts outside the CDR3, is SQTIHQWPATLVQPVGSPLSLECTVEGTSNPNLYWYRQAAGRGLQLLFYSVGIGQISSEVPQNLSASRPQDRQFILSSKKLLLSDSGFYLCASGFVNGYTFGSGTRLTVV.

This clonotype was counted a few times. The rearrangement uses TRBV6-1 and TRBJ1-1; 9 bases line up with TRBD1. The germline V gene has CDR1 MNHNS and CDR2 SASEGT. This CDR3 comprises 13 residues. V was pared by 7 bases and J by 5 bases, with 5 bases of the junction left unmatched. CDR3 DNA: TGTGCCAGCACCGGACAGGGGATGACTGAAGCTTTCTTT. Translated: CASTGQGMTEAFF.

This clonotype was observed at least ten times. The rearrangement uses TRBV27 and TRBJ2-3, with 10 bases lining up with TRBD2. Germline trimming cut 6 bases from V and 1 base from J; bases unmatched to any gene: 4. This CDR3 has 15 residues. Germline CDR1 is MNHEY and CDR2 is SMNVEV (reference sequence). In DNA form, the CDR3 reads TGTGCCAGCAGCATTGGGACTAGCGGCACAGATACGCAGTATTTT. This sequence encodes CASSIGTSGTDTQYF.

This clonotype ranks as medium-sized. At one end, the junction sequence differs from germline, possibly due to a read error. The chain carries TRBV19 and TRBJ1-2; the D is unclear. Per germline, CDR1 LNHDA and CDR2 SQIVND (reference sequence). The CDR3 runs to 11 residues. Here the CDR3 DNA reads TGTGCCAGTAGGATAGAGTATGGCTACACCTTC. Translating it yields CASRIEYGYTF.

This sequence joins TRBV3-1 and TRBJ2-3, with D unresolved. Germline CDR1 and CDR2: LGHDT and YNNKEL (reference sequence). The CDR3 consists of 15 residues. The V gene lost 3 bases and the J gene lost 9 bases, with 19 bases spanning the gap. CDR3 residues: CASSHPGAPIDTQYF. CDR3 DNA: TGTGCCAGCAGCCACCCTGGCGCGCCCATAGACACGCAGTATTTT.

This clonotype appeared a few times. V gene TRBV7-9 combines with J gene TRBJ2-5; D unclear. The length of the CDR3 is 13 residues. Germline lookup yields CDR1 SEHNR and CDR2 FQNEAQ (reference sequence). V gave up 3 bases and J gave up 6 bases, with 11 bases separating them. CDR3: CASSLTSGQTQYF. CDR3 nucleotide sequence: TGTGCCAGCAGCTTGACAAGTGGCCAGACCCAGTACTTC.

This clonotype is labeled medium-sized (0.01 to 0.1%). The chain joins TRBV12-3 or TRBV12-4 to TRBJ2-3, with TRBD2 matching over 12 bases. J gave up 2 bases and V 6 bases, and 3 bases lay outside the gene matches. CDR3 length equals 15 residues. In DNA form, the CDR3 reads TGTGCCAGCAGCCGACTAGCGGGAGACACAGATACGCAGTATTTT. Its protein product is CASSRLAGDTDTQYF.

This clonotype has at least ten counts. The chain couples TRBV7-8 to TRBJ2-1; D call uncertain. V lost 1 base, J lost 0 bases, and 7 bases lay in between. Germline assignment: CDR1 SGHVS and CDR2 FQNEAQ. The CDR3 totals 15 residues. The CDR3 protein is CASSLETGSYNEQFF. CDR3 DNA: TGTGCCAGCAGCTTAGAGACGGGCTCCTACAATGAGCAGTTCTTC.

This clonotype is categorized as medium-sized. The rearrangement joins TRBV20-1 to TRBJ2-1; D not resolved. The V gene lost 1 base and the J gene lost 5 bases, with 15 bases spanning the gap. The CDR3 consists of 15 residues. CDR1 and CDR2 from the germline V gene are DFQATT and SNEGSKA (reference sequence). This chain's CDR3 is CSARAVGLTNNEQFF. In nucleotides, the CDR3 is TGCAGTGCTAGAGCGGTGGGTCTGACGAACAATGAGCAGTTCTTC.

Details on this clonotype: A much more abundant neighbour one base away suggests this may be a read error. The gene calls are TRBV6-4 and TRBJ2-3; possibly TRBD1 for D (6 bases). Per germline, CDR1 MRHNA and CDR2 SNTAGT. V shed 8 bases and J shed 10 bases, with 13 bases lying between them. The CDR3 is 11 residues long. DNA of the CDR3: TGTGCCAGCGGTTACGACAGGTCGCAGTATTTT. As protein: CASGYDRSQYF.

A remark on this clonotype: Just one base apart from a much larger clone, this may be a read error. CDR3 sequence: CSALIGAPGQYVYTF. CDR3 sequence (DNA): TGCAGTGCTCTAATCGGAGCACCAGGGCAATATGTCTACACCTTC. The chain employs TRBV20-1 and TRBJ1-2; weak D call: TRBD1 (5 bases). The CDR3 covers 15 residues. Per the germline V gene, CDR1 is DFQATT and CDR2 is SNEGSKA (reference sequence).

At least ten counts were recorded for this clonotype. The V and J genes are TRBV7-2 and TRBJ1-2; D call uncertain. V lost 5 bases, J lost 7 bases, and 14 bases lay in between. The CDR3 sequence is 13 residues long. Germline CDR1 SGHTA, CDR2 FQGNSA. CDR3 sequence: CASSPTTARGYTF. CDR3 nucleotides: TGTGCCAGCAGCCCCACCACCGCTCGTGGCTACACCTTC.

This clonotype ranks as medium-sized. This chain links TRBV12-3 or TRBV12-4 with TRBJ1-2, with no clear D. CDR3 length: 15 residues. V shed 1 base and J shed 1 base, with 10 bases lying between them. The CDR3 loop is CASSLVRLVNYGYTF. The CDR3 DNA follows: TGTGCCAGCAGTTTAGTACGTTTGGTTAACTATGGCTACACCTTC.

As regards this clonotype: Just one base apart from a much larger clone, this may be a read error. The gene calls are TRBV2 and TRBJ2-1; 12 bases are shared with TRBD2. This CDR3 is 14 amino acids long. Germline V gene sequence: CDR1 SNHLY, CDR2 FYNNEI. The CDR3 DNA sequence: TGTTCCAGCAGTATCACTAGCGGGGGGAATGAGCAGTTCTTC. It is translated as CSSSITSGGNEQFF.

This clonotype counts as medium-sized. At one boundary the junction diverges from the germline segment, which might be a read error. The rearrangement joins TRBV6-1 to TRBJ2-7; no firm D call. Germline CDR1 is MNHNS and CDR2 is SASEGT. The CDR3 has 13 amino acids. The CDR3 spells CVSSAPGGLEQYF. CDR3 coding DNA: TGTGTCAGCAGCGCCCCGGGTGGGTTAGAGCAGTACTTC.

This clonotype ranks as medium-sized (0.01 to 0.1%). This chain uses TRBV6-1 with TRBJ1-6; D not certain. Germline V gene lookup returns CDR1 MNHNS and CDR2 SASEGT. The CDR3 length is 13 residues. Trimming took off 8 bases at V and 7 bases at J, with 12 bases between the two ends. The CDR3 spells CASSWAGNSPLHF. The CDR3 DNA sequence: TGTGCCAGCTCTTGGGCGGGAAATTCACCCCTCCACTTT.